This entry concerns a single T cell receptor (beta chain). Carried by the TCR beta cDNA libraries were unique molecular identifiers. With roughly 1 to 10 million T cells as the source, a few hundred thousand cDNA molecules resulted. One entry per CDR3 protein, called by TCRdb with MiXCR from the PCR reads. The sample has a few hundred thousand distinct CDR3 sequences, approximately 38% seen once; the top ten hold 7.6%. The sample belongs to a study of post-analysis software for immune sequencing data. This clonotype was obtained from a girl aged 2 to 10 with multiple sclerosis. The specimen sequenced was blood.

CDR3 loop: CASSPRGSGRARPADEQFF. Written as DNA, the CDR3 is TGTGCCAGCAGCCCCCGTGGTAGCGGGAGGGCAAGGCCTGCGGATGAGCAGTTCTTC. The chain uses TRBV7-3 and TRBJ2-1, with 11 bases fitting TRBD2. V was pared by 5 bases and J by 8 bases, with 20 bases of the junction left unmatched. This CDR3 contains 19 residues. CDR1 is SGHTA and CDR2 is FQGTGA in the germline V gene.